The 18 T cell receptor beta chains given below trace back to one sample, sequenced in a study of T cell changes during pregnancy in multiple sclerosis. TCRdb keeps only in-frame clones here, not all; method: immunoSEQ multiplex PCR. The sample yields over 60,000 clones, roughly 91% seen once. The material sequenced was peripheral blood, taken in the third trimester of pregnancy. The receptors here all came from a female donor in good health, enrolled as a control in a pregnancy study.

V gene TRBV11-3 combines with J gene TRBJ2-2; TRBD1 aligns across 8 bases. This CDR3 contains 16 residues. The V gene end was trimmed by 1 base and the J gene end by 3 bases; junction bases not matched to a gene: 4. Germline CDR1 and CDR2: SGHNT and YENEEA. CDR3 sequence (DNA): TGTGCCAGCAGCTTAGTGGACAGGGATGACACCGGGGAGCTGTTTTTT. Its translation is CASSLVDRDDTGELFF. Together with reference TRBV11-3 and TRBJ2-2, the CDR3 gives the full variable domain: EAGVVQSPRYKIIEKKQPVAFWCNPISGHNTLYWYLQNLGQGPELLIRYENEEAVDDSQLPKDRFSAERLKGVDSTLKIQPAELGDSAVYLCASSLVDRDDTGELFFGEGSRLTVL.

The chain couples TRBV6-5 to TRBJ2-5; 7 bases match TRBD1. CDR1 is MNHEY and CDR2 is SVGAGI in the germline V gene. CDR3 length: 14 amino acids. V lost 6 bases, J lost 9 bases, and 13 bases stayed unmatched. DNA of the CDR3: TGTGCCAGCAGACGGGACAGTGTTCAAGGGGCCCAGTACTTC. Translation gives CASRRDSVQGAQYF.

This clone was observed a few times. The chain carries TRBV5-4 and TRBJ1-6, with D possibly being TRBD1 (6 bases). The length of the CDR3 is 17 residues. V lost 0 bases and J 7 bases, leaving 17 bases between the germline ends. Germline CDR1 and CDR2: SGHNT and YYREEE (reference sequence). CDR3 loop: CASSLDTGNVGNSPLHF. The CDR3 DNA reads TGTGCCAGCAGCTTGGACACAGGGAACGTTGGGAATTCACCCCTCCACTTT.

The rearrangement uses TRBV9 and TRBJ2-1, with D possibly matching TRBD2 (6 bases). The CDR3 spans 12 residues. Trimming removed 3 bases from V and 10 bases from J, with 11 bases in between. CDR1 is SGDLS and CDR2 is YYNGEE in the germline V gene. CDR3 amino acids: CASSALAREQFF. The CDR3 DNA follows: TGTGCCAGCAGCGCACTAGCACGGGAGCAGTTCTTC. Based on the CDR3 plus reference TRBV9 and TRBJ2-1, the full variable domain is DSGVTQTPKHLITATGQRVTLRCSPRSGDLSVYWYQQSLDQGLQFLIQYYNGEERAKGNILERFSAQQFPDLHSELNLSSLELGDSALYFCASSALAREQFFGPGTRLTVL.

In DNA form, the CDR3 reads TGTGCCAGCAGCCAGTCCGGTTTGTCGAACACCGGGGAGCTGTTTTTT. Translation: CASSQSGLSNTGELFF. V usage is TRBV4-2 and J usage is TRBJ2-2; D is undetermined. The germline CDR1 and CDR2 sequences are LGHNA and YNFKEQ. The CDR3 is 16 residues long. The V gene lost 3 bases and the J gene lost 0 bases, with 11 bases spanning the gap.

As DNA, the CDR3 is TGTGCCAGCAGCTTAGGCCTACTCAATAACTATGGCTACACCTTC. Amino acids: CASSLGLLNNYGYTF. The rearrangement uses TRBV7-8 and TRBJ1-2; D unresolved. Germline CDR1 is SGHVS and CDR2 is FQNEAQ. Trimming cost V 1 base and J 1 base, with 10 bases left between them. CDR3 length equals 15 residues.

The chain is built from TRBV5-1 and TRBJ1-2; D unclear. The CDR3 consists of 15 residues. Deletions cut 1 base from V and 8 bases from J, with 18 bases between. Germline V gene lookup returns CDR1 SGHRS and CDR2 YFSETQ. The CDR3 protein is CASSLSVGDPRGYTF. The CDR3 DNA follows: TGCGCCAGCAGCTTGTCGGTCGGGGATCCACGAGGCTACACCTTC.

This chain uses TRBV4-2 with TRBJ1-5; D gene uncertain. Germline CDR1 and CDR2: LGHNA and YNFKEQ. Trimming removed 0 bases from V and 0 bases from J, with 3 bases in between. The CDR3 spans 14 residues. In DNA, the CDR3 is TGTGCCAGCAGCCAAGATCTTAGCAATCAGCCCCAGCATTTT. Amino acids: CASSQDLSNQPQHF.

This chain uses TRBV6-1 with TRBJ2-1, with a tentative D call TRBD1 (6 bases). V lost 4 bases, J lost 4 bases, and 8 bases lay in between. This CDR3 comprises 13 residues. Germline V gene sequence: CDR1 MNHNS, CDR2 SASEGT. The chain's CDR3 is CASSATGYNEQFF. CDR3 bases: TGTGCCAGCAGTGCAACAGGGTACAATGAGCAGTTCTTC.

The chain has TRBV6-5 and TRBJ2-2; weak D call: TRBD2 (5 bases). The CDR3 is 14 residues long. CDR1 and CDR2 from the germline V gene are MNHEY and SVGAGI. V was pared by 6 bases and J by 5 bases, with 13 bases between. The chain's CDR3 is CASRLDGVTGELFF. The DNA of the CDR3 is TGTGCCAGCAGGCTGGACGGGGTGACCGGGGAGCTGTTTTTT.

The rearrangement joins TRBV7-2 to TRBJ2-1; TRBD2 agrees at 13 bases. The CDR3 is made up of 15 amino acids. V lost 5 bases, J lost 9 bases, and 7 bases stayed unmatched. Germline V gene data show CDR1 as SGHTA and CDR2 as FQGNSA. The CDR3 protein is CASSVGLAGVSEQFF. Written as DNA, the CDR3 is TGTGCCAGCAGCGTTGGACTAGCGGGAGTGAGTGAGCAGTTCTTC.

The chain carries TRBV7-9 and TRBJ1-6; D call uncertain. Trimming removed 3 bases from V and 7 bases from J, with 13 bases in between. The CDR3 has 15 residues. From germline, CDR1 is SEHNR and CDR2 FQNEAQ (reference sequence). The CDR3 reads CASSFGGLENSPLHF. CDR3 DNA sequence: TGTGCCAGCAGCTTTGGAGGGCTTGAAAATTCACCCCTCCACTTT.

The chain employs TRBV6-5 and TRBJ1-2, with D uncertain. Germline V lookup: CDR1 MNHEY, CDR2 SVGAGI. Trimming took 6 bases from V and 4 from J, leaving 18 bases between them. The CDR3 has 15 amino acids. The CDR3 region is CASRTEGFLSYGYTF. CDR3 nucleotides: TGTGCCAGCAGAACTGAGGGTTTTTTGAGCTATGGCTACACCTTC.

This rearrangement joins TRBV18 to TRBJ2-5; maybe TRBD1 (6 bases). The CDR3 sequence is 16 residues long. V lost 3 bases to trimming and J lost 0 bases, with 14 bases between them. The germline CDR1 and CDR2 sequences are KGHSH and LQKENI. The CDR3 reads CASSPLGTKYQETQYF. Written as DNA, the CDR3 is TGTGCCAGCTCACCCCTAGGGACAAAGTACCAAGAGACCCAGTACTTC.

DNA for the CDR3: TGTGCCAGCAGTGAAGGGGGACTGTTGGGGACCACCGGGGAGCTGTTTTTT. This translates into CASSEGGLLGTTGELFF. The rearrangement uses TRBV6-1 and TRBJ2-2; D is perhaps TRBD2 (6 bases). V was trimmed by 1 base and J by 4 bases, leaving 16 bases between them. CDR3 length: 17 residues. CDR1 MNHNS and CDR2 SASEGT come from the germline V gene.

The V gene is TRBV18, the J gene TRBJ1-2, with unresolved D. The CDR3 contains 16 residues. In germline, CDR1 is KGHSH, CDR2 LQKENI. V was cut by 3 bases and J by 4 bases, with 18 bases left in between. The CDR3: CASSPKDGNRGYGYTF. The CDR3 DNA is TGTGCCAGCTCACCGAAGGACGGCAACCGGGGCTATGGCTACACCTTC.

This clone was observed a few times. CDR3 region: CAWCPGRNEKLFF. In nucleotides, the CDR3 is TGTGCCTGGTGCCCAGGGCGTAATGAAAAACTGTTTTTT. V gene TRBV30 combines with J gene TRBJ1-4, with D possibly TRBD1 on 5 matching bases. CDR3 length: 13 amino acids. V lost 5 bases, J lost 4 bases, and 11 bases lay in between. Germline CDR1 reads GTSNPN; CDR2 reads SVGIG (reference sequence). The variable domain in full, completed from reference TRBV30 and TRBJ1-4, reads SQTIHQWPATLVQPVGSPLSLECTVEGTSNPNLYWYRQAAGRGLQLLFYSVGIGQISSEVPQNLSASRPQDRQFILSSKKLLLSDSGFYLCAWCPGRNEKLFFGSGTQLSVL.

V gene TRBV27 combines with J gene TRBJ2-1, with a possible D match to TRBD2 (5 bases). With 7 bases removed from V and 0 bases from J, the gap between germline ends came to 13 bases. Per germline, CDR1 MNHEY and CDR2 SMNVEV (reference sequence). The CDR3 length is 15 residues. The CDR3 DNA reads TGTGCCAGCACCGACTATCTGAGCTCCTACAATGAGCAGTTCTTC. It specifies CASTDYLSSYNEQFF.